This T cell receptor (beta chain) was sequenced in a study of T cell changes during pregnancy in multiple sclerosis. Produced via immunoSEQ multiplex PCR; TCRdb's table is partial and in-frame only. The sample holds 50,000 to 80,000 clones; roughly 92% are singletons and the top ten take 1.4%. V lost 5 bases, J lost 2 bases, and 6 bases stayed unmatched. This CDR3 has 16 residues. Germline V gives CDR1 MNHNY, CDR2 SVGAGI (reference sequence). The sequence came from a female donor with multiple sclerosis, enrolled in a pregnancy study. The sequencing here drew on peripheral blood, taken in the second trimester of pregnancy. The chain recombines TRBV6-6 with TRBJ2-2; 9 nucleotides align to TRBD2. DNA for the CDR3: TGTGCCAGCAGTCCACGGACTAGCGCCAACACCGGGGAGCTGTTTTTT. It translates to CASSPRTSANTGELFF.